The next 19 T cell receptor beta chains were all read from a single sample in a study of blood T cell repertoires in COVID-19. Produced via immunoSEQ multiplex PCR; TCRdb's table is partial and in-frame only. Of approximately 330,000 clones in the sample, 70% to 90% were seen once. The sequenced material came from PBMCs or T cells enriched from blood (not recorded which). The receptors originated from a middle-aged woman with acute COVID-19.

V and J are TRBV29-1 and TRBJ1-2, with 9 bases matching TRBD1. The trim removed 6 bases at V and 0 bases at J, leaving 5 bases unmatched. Germline V lookup: CDR1 SQVTM, CDR2 ANQGSEA. This CDR3 contains 14 residues. CDR3 loop: CSVTRDRANYGYTF. Here the CDR3 DNA reads TGCAGCGTGACTCGGGACAGGGCTAACTATGGCTACACCTTC.

This sequence joins TRBV7-3 and TRBJ2-1; 12 positions agree with TRBD2. Germline V gene sequence: CDR1 SGHTA, CDR2 FQGTGA. The CDR3 extends over 16 amino acids. Losses at the gene ends were 4 bases for V and 2 bases for J; bases not matched to a gene: 3. The CDR3 nucleotides are TGTGCCAGCAGCTCCTGGACTAGCGGGACCTACAATGAGCAGTTCTTC. This encodes CASSSWTSGTYNEQFF.

The CDR3 loop is CASSLEGWTEAFF. For the CDR3, the DNA is TGTGCCAGCAGCTTAGAGGGTTGGACTGAAGCTTTCTTT. The chain joins TRBV7-3 to TRBJ1-1; D remains unclear. This CDR3 contains 13 residues. Germline CDR1 is SGHTA and CDR2 is FQGTGA. V lost 2 bases, J lost 5 bases, and 9 bases lay in between.

The rearrangement uses TRBV4-2 and TRBJ2-2; TRBD2 matches 9 bases. Germline V CDR1 and CDR2: LGHNA, YNFKEQ. V dropped 4 bases and J dropped 3; count of bases not matched to a gene: 6. The CDR3 is made up of 16 amino acids. The CDR3 loop is CASSLESGGHTGELFF. Here the CDR3 DNA reads TGTGCCAGCAGCCTAGAAAGCGGGGGGCACACCGGGGAGCTGTTTTTT.

This clone occurred once. The chain recombines TRBV10-3 with TRBJ2-2; maybe TRBD2 (6 bases). CDR1 and CDR2 (germline): ENHRY, SYGVKD. This CDR3 region has 18 residues. Trimming left V 6 bases short and J 2 bases short, with 22 bases between. CDR3: CAISRGSVGGPNTGELFF. CDR3 sequence (DNA): TGTGCCATCAGCCGGGGTTCGGTGGGGGGTCCCAACACCGGGGAGCTGTTTTTT.

This chain uses TRBV7-2 with TRBJ2-2, with 8 bases aligning to TRBD1. This CDR3 has 18 amino acids. Trimming took 5 bases from V and 2 from J; bases not matched to a gene: 13. Germline CDR1 is SGHTA and CDR2 is FQGNSA. CDR3 protein: CASSLKVTGVTNTGELFF. The CDR3 DNA is TGTGCCAGCAGCCTAAAAGTGACAGGGGTTACCAACACCGGGGAGCTGTTTTTT. The whole variable domain, filled in from reference TRBV7-2 and TRBJ2-2, reads GAGVSQSPSNKVTEKGKDVELRCDPISGHTALYWYRQSLGQGLEFLIYFQGNSAPDKSGLPSDRFSAERTGGSVSTLTIQRTQQEDSAVYLCASSLKVTGVTNTGELFFGEGSRLTVL.

The chain couples TRBV19 to TRBJ2-1, with 13 nucleotides matching TRBD2. Germline V gene lookup returns CDR1 LNHDA and CDR2 SQIVND (reference sequence). The CDR3 sequence is 14 residues long. The V and J ends lost 8 bases and 13 bases, in that order; junction bases with no gene match: 11. The CDR3 is CASRPLGLAGDQFF. CDR3 in DNA: TGTGCCAGTCGTCCCCTTGGACTAGCGGGAGATCAGTTCTTC.

The chain combines TRBV10-2 with TRBJ1-3; D is unresolved. Germline V gives CDR1 WSHSY, CDR2 SAAADI. Trimming removed 2 bases from V and 0 bases from J, with 11 bases in between. This CDR3 spans 16 amino acids. CDR3 protein: CASSEKPLSSGNTIYF. The CDR3, as DNA: TGCGCCAGCAGTGAGAAGCCCCTGAGCTCTGGAAACACCATATATTTT.

The chain employs TRBV18 and TRBJ1-6, with 10 positions matching TRBD1. Trimming at V came to 3 bases and at J to 5 bases, leaving 10 bases not matched to a gene. The CDR3 is made up of 18 amino acids. The germline V gene encodes CDR1 KGHSH and CDR2 LQKENI. The CDR3 loop is CASSPGQGLSLDNSPLHF. The CDR3 region has the DNA TGTGCCAGCTCACCGGGACAGGGGTTGAGTTTGGATAATTCACCCCTCCACTTT.

This clone appeared once. The chain joins TRBV9 to TRBJ2-1; D ambiguous. V was shortened by 3 bases and J by 5 bases, with 9 bases between the two germline ends. Germline assignment: CDR1 SGDLS and CDR2 YYNGEE. The CDR3 has 13 amino acids. The CDR3 here is CASSAEINNEQFF. The CDR3 nucleotides are TGTGCCAGCAGCGCCGAGATTAACAATGAGCAGTTCTTC.

The chain carries TRBV19 and TRBJ1-5; tentative D call: TRBD1 (6 bases). This CDR3 has 15 amino acids. The germline gives CDR1 LNHDA, CDR2 SQIVND (reference sequence). Trimming took off 2 bases at V and 5 bases at J, with 13 bases between the two ends. In nucleotides, the CDR3 is TGTGCCAGTAGTATAACCGGGGCAGGGGATCAGCCCCAGCATTTT. The encoded protein is CASSITGAGDQPQHF.

The chain joins TRBV7-9 to TRBJ2-7; 15 bases are shared with TRBD2. The length of the CDR3 is 18 residues. The V gene's germline CDR1 is SEHNR and CDR2 FQNEAQ (reference sequence). Trimming removed 5 bases from V and 2 bases from J; junction bases left unmatched: 10. CDR3 nucleotide sequence: TGTGCCAGCAGCCCGGGACTAGCGGGAGGTAGTTGGCCCTACGAGCAGTACTTC. Its translation is CASSPGLAGGSWPYEQYF.

V and J are TRBV7-9 and TRBJ2-7, with no clear D. Germline lookup yields CDR1 SEHNR and CDR2 FQNEAQ (reference sequence). Between the trimmed V and J ends, which lost 5 bases and 4 bases, there was a span of 12 bases. CDR3 size: 13 residues. As DNA, the CDR3 is TGTGCCAGCAGCGCCATTGGAGTGTACGAGCAGTACTTC. Protein: CASSAIGVYEQYF.

The V and J genes are TRBV19 and TRBJ1-4; D unresolved. Germline V lookup: CDR1 LNHDA, CDR2 SQIVND (reference sequence). The V end was cut by 6 bases, the J end by 5 bases, with 16 bases between. The CDR3 spans 15 residues. The CDR3 reads CASRRLGAGNEKLFF. CDR3 bases: TGTGCCAGTAGGCGGCTGGGAGCGGGCAATGAAAAACTGTTTTTT.

This rearrangement joins TRBV6-2 or TRBV6-3 to TRBJ2-3; 12 bases are a match to TRBD2. V was clipped by 2 bases and J by 7 bases; unmatched bases: 10. The CDR3 extends over 17 amino acids. The germline CDR1 and CDR2 sequences are MNHEY and SVGEGT. For the CDR3, the DNA is TGTGCCAGCAGTTACGGCCTCCCGGGACTAGCGGGTTATACGCAGTATTTT. The encoded protein is CASSYGLPGLAGYTQYF.

The chain joins TRBV28 to TRBJ2-1; 9 bases fit TRBD2. This CDR3 has 17 residues. Germline V gene data show CDR1 as MDHEN and CDR2 as SYDVKM. The junction had 7 bases not matched to a gene; V was cut back by 2 bases and J by 2 bases. CDR3 sequence: CASSLVAGGPTYNEQFF. As DNA, the CDR3 is TGTGCCAGCAGTTTAGTTGCGGGAGGGCCCACCTACAATGAGCAGTTCTTC.

On this clone itself: At one end the junction does not follow the germline gene, possibly because of a read error. The CDR3 spells CASSSGLAAQSF. CDR3 nucleotides: TGTGCCAGCAGTTCCGGACTAGCGGCACAGTCATTT. The J gene is TRBJ2-3, the V gene TRBV2; TRBD2 aligns across 10 bases. Germline-derived CDR1 and CDR2 are SNHLY and FYNNEI. The CDR3 is made up of 12 amino acids.

The chain employs TRBV7-2 and TRBJ1-6, with D possibly matching TRBD1 (6 bases). Trimming stripped 4 bases from V and 9 bases from J, with 19 bases between. The CDR3 is 16 residues long. Germline V lookup: CDR1 SGHTA, CDR2 FQGNSA. The CDR3 bases are TGTGCCAGCAGCTCCCCTCCGGGACAAAGTGTTTCACCCCTCCACTTT. This translates into CASSSPPGQSVSPLHF.

The gene calls are TRBV21-1 and TRBJ2-3; TRBD2, the table's D call, was not compared with the DNA. TRBV21-1 represents a pseudogene. This CDR3 region has 14 residues. The CDR3 sequence is CASSNCPGEDTQYF. For the CDR3, the DNA is TGTGCCAGCAGCAATTGCCCGGGAGAGGATACGCAGTATTTT.